These T cell receptor beta chains were read from a single sample in a study of Graves' ophthalmopathy and Graves' hyperthyroidism. Via MiXCR, TCRdb re-called the multiplex PCR reads, giving one row per CDR3 protein. The profile shows about 620,000 distinct CDR3 sequences, about 24% of them singletons. Specimen: peripheral blood. These receptor sequences come from a woman aged 18-29 years with stable Graves' hyperthyroidism. Some clones in this sample may be carry-over from other donors' samples. CDR3s include the opening cysteine and the closing phenylalanine or tryptophan. The D gene is left open where the match is weak. Clone size is stated in some rows and not others, as once, few, many or a class when expanded.

J gene | D gene | clone size | V gene | CDR3 DNA | CDR3 protein
TRBJ2-2 | NA | NA | TRBV28 | TGTGCCAGCAGTTCTAGCTCAGCGGGCACCGGGGAGCTGTTTTTT | CASSSSSAGTGELFF
TRBJ1-6 | NA | NA | TRBV12-3/TRBV12-4 | TGTGCCAGCAGTTTTAGGGGTTGGGATTCACCCCTCCACTTT | CASSFRGWDSPLHF
TRBJ1-1 | NA | NA | TRBV30 | TGTGCCTGGAGCGTTACTTGGTCTACTGAAGTTTTCTTT | CAWSVTWSTEVFF
TRBJ2-7 | NA | medium-sized | TRBV5-1 | TGCGCCAGCAGCTCCTACTATAGGACAGTTTCCTACGAGCAGTACTTC | CASSSYYRTVSYEQYF
TRBJ2-7 | TRBD2 | many | TRBV27 | TGTGCCAGCAGTTTAGGTCGTTTGACTAGCGGGGGGTACGAGCAGTACTTC | CASSLGRLTSGGYEQYF
TRBJ1-1 | TRBD1 | NA | TRBV12-3/TRBV12-4 | TGTGCCAGCGTCCGGGACAGGGGAGATCACACTGAAGCTTTCTTT | CASVRDRGDHTEAFF
TRBJ2-7 | TRBD2 | many | TRBV27 | TGTGCCAGCAGTAGGGAGGGCTCCTACGAGCAGTACTTC | CASSREGSYEQYF
TRBJ2-7 | NA | NA | TRBV28 | TGTGCCAGCAGTTTGATGGGGGGCTCCGTCTACGAGCAGTACTTC | CASSLMGGSVYEQYF
TRBJ1-5 | NA | many | TRBV6-1 | TGTGCCAGCAAGGGCCAGGGAACGGCCGTAAATCAGCCCCAGCATTTT | CASKGQGTAVNQPQHF
TRBJ2-7 | NA | few | TRBV2 | TGTGCCAGCGGTGATTTGGTTAGGGGCTACGAGCAGTACTTC | CASGDLVRGYEQYF
TRBJ2-4 | NA | NA | TRBV5-1 | TGCGCCAGCAGCTTACCTGTGGGAACGGGGGACATTCAGTACTTC | CASSLPVGTGDIQYF
TRBJ1-2 | NA | many | TRBV6-5 | TGTGCCAGCAGTTGGGTGACAGCGGGTAACTATGGCTACACCTTC | CASSWVTAGNYGYTF
TRBJ1-1 | NA | many | TRBV6-1 | TGTGCCAGCAGTCCCAACAGCCTCGAAGCTTTCTTT | CASSPNSLEAFF
TRBJ2-5 | NA | few | TRBV27 | TGTGCCAGCAGTTCCTACGGGTCGCCGGGGGAGACCCAGTACTTC | CASSSYGSPGETQYF
TRBJ1-1 | NA | NA | TRBV6-5 | TGTGCCAGCAGTTACGGAGGGGCGGTGGACACTGAAGCTTTCTTT | CASSYGGAVDTEAFF
TRBJ2-7 | TRBD2 | many | TRBV5-4 | TGTGCCAGCAGCTCCGGACTAGCGGGTATCCGATCCTACGAGCAGTACTTC | CASSSGLAGIRSYEQYF
TRBJ2-5 | TRBD1 | many | TRBV24-1 | TGTGCCACCAGTGAGGGACAGGGGTTGTTGGAGACCCAGTACTTC | CATSEGQGLLETQYF
TRBJ1-2 | TRBD1 | many | TRBV6-5 | TGTGCCAGCGACCGGGACAGCTATGGCTACACCTTC | CASDRDSYGYTF
TRBJ1-1 | NA | many | TRBV2 | TGTGCCACTACCTATGACGCTGAAGCTTTCTTT | CATTYDAEAFF
TRBJ2-4 | NA | many | TRBV5-1 | TGCGCCAGCAGCCAGGGCCTTACCGTAGCCAAAAACATTCAGTACTTC | CASSQGLTVAKNIQYF
TRBJ2-7 | NA | NA | TRBV5-1 | TGCGCCAGCAGCACACGGGGCCGGAACGAGCAGTACTTC | CASSTRGRNEQYF
TRBJ2-7 | TRBD2 | NA | TRBV20-1 | TGCAGTGAGCGCGGGACTAGCGGGAGGGTCTACGAGCAGTACTTC | CSERGTSGRVYEQYF
TRBJ2-4 | NA | NA | TRBV12-3/TRBV12-4 | TGTGCCAGCACCTCGGGGACAAACATTCAGTACTTC | CASTSGTNIQYF
TRBJ2-7 | TRBD1 | many | TRBV20-1 | TGCAGTGCTAGAGCCGTAAGGACAGGGGCTGCCGTGGGGAGCGCCTACGAGCAGTACTTC | CSARAVRTGAAVGSAYEQYF
TRBJ2-2 | NA | many | TRBV7-3 | TGTGCCAGCAGCTTAATCCCTGCACCTTCGAACACCGGGGAGCTGTTTTTT | CASSLIPAPSNTGELFF
TRBJ2-5 | NA | few | TRBV4-2 | TGTGCCAGCAGCCTTAACGCCGGGCCAGGGGATTCCCAAGAGACCCAGTACTTC | CASSLNAGPGDSQETQYF
TRBJ1-6 | TRBD1 | NA | TRBV7-2 | TGTGCCAGCAGCCCCCGGGGACAGGGGTTCGGTTCACCCCTCCACTTT | CASSPRGQGFGSPLHF
TRBJ1-2 | NA | few | TRBV28 | TGTGCCAGCAGTCAGGCAGGATCCGCTGGGAACTATGGCTACACCTTC | CASSQAGSAGNYGYTF